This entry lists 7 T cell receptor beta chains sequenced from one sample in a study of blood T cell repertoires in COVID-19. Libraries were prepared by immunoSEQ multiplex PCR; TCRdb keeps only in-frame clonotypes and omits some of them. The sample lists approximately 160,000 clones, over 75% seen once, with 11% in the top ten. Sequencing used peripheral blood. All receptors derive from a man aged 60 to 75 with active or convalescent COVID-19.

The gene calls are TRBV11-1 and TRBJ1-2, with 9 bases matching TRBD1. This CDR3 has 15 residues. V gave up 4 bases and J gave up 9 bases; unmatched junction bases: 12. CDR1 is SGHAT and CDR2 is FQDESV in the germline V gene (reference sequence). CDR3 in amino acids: CASSSYRTGAGSYTF. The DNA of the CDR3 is TGTGCCAGCAGCTCTTACAGGACAGGGGCCGGGAGCTACACCTTC.

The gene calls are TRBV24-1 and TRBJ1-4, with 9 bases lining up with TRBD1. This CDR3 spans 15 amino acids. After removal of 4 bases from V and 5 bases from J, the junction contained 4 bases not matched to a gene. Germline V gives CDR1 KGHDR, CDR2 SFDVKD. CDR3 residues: CATSDGTGRNEKLFF. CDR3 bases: TGTGCCACCAGTGACGGGACAGGGAGGAATGAAAAACTGTTTTTT.

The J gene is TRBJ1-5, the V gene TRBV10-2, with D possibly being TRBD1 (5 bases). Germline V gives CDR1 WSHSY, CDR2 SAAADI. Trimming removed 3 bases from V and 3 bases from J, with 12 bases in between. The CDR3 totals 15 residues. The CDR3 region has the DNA TGCGCCAGCAGTGAAACAGGTTCCCCCAATCAGCCCCAGCATTTT. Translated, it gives CASSETGSPNQPQHF.

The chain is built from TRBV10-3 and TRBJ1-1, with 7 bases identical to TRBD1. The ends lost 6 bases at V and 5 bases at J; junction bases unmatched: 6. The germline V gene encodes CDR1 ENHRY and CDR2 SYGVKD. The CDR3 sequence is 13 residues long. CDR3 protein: CAIRTGSETEAFF. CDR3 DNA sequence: TGTGCCATCAGGACAGGGAGTGAGACTGAAGCTTTCTTT.

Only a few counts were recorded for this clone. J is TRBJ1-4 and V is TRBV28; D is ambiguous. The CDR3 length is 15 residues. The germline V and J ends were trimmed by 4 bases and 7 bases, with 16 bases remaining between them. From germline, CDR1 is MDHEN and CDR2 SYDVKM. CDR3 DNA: TGTGCCAGCAGTTCCTCGATGGTGGCGGGTGAAAAACTGTTTTTT. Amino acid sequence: CASSSSMVAGEKLFF.

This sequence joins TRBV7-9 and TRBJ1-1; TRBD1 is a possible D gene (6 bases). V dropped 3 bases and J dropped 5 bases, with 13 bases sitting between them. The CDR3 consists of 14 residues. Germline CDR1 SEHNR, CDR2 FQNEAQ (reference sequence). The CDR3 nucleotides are TGTGCCAGCAGCTTTCAAGGGGGAATGACTGAAGCTTTCTTT. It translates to CASSFQGGMTEAFF.

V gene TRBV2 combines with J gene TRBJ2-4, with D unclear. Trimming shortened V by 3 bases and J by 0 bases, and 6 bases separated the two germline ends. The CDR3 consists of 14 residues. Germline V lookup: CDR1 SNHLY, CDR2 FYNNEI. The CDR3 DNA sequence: TGTGCCAGCAGTGACGCAGTAGCCAAAAACATTCAGTACTTC. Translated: CASSDAVAKNIQYF.